This TCR beta chain was retrieved from a study of T cell repertoires in cytomegalovirus infection. Across the study: A matching HLA type, together with CMV infection, was signaled by public TCR beta signatures.

Germline-derived CDR1 and CDR2 are MDHEN and SYDVKM. The ends were cut back, 5 bases at V and 2 bases at J, with 12 bases in the middle. The CDR3 consists of 14 residues. This clonotype has a count of ten or more. TCRdb re-analysed the reads in MiXCR, keeping a single row per CDR3 protein. In the table there are around 450,000 distinct CDR3 sequences, around 11% of which are singletons. The sample comprised PBMCs. The receptor's source is a human donor in good health (CMV status not recorded). Some clones in this sample may be carry-over from other donors' samples. The chain combines TRBV28 with TRBJ2-5; the D gene is possibly TRBD2 (5 bases). DNA of the CDR3: TGTGCCAGCAGTCTAAGGGAGAAACAAGAGACCCAGTACTTC. Protein product: CASSLREKQETQYF.